This TCR beta chain emerged from a study of OX40 agonist ivuxolimab in advanced cancers. Across the whole study: Ivuxolimab, which patients received intravenously every 2 weeks, was dosed at 0.01 to 10 mg/kg.

Trimming removed 1 base from V and 0 bases from J, with 12 bases in between. The CDR3 has 16 residues. Germline CDR1 and CDR2: LNHDA and SQIVND (reference sequence). Here immunoSEQ multiplex PCR was the method, and the copy in TCRdb shows in-frame clones only, minus some. The table records over 55,000 clones, about four fifths of them present only once. This TCR was sampled from an adult with an advanced solid tumor such as melanoma, head and neck, liver or kidney cancer. The starting material was CD4+ or CD8+ T cells sorted from blood, obtained in a trial of the OX40 agonist ivuxolimab. This sequence joins TRBV19 and TRBJ1-1, with D perhaps matching TRBD1 (5 bases). This CDR3 is CASSIVGGSMNTEAFF. In DNA form, the CDR3 reads TGTGCCAGTAGTATAGTGGGGGGGAGTATGAACACTGAAGCTTTCTTT.